The rows below give T cell receptor beta chains drawn from one sample of a study of cytomegalovirus exposure and HLA in healthy donors. The repertoire was sequenced with immunoSEQ multiplex PCR; TCRdb's copy has only in-frame clones and lacks some. The sample lists around 200,000 clones, over 70% occurring once. The specimen was PBMCs. Source of these receptors: a female donor in good health and CMV-seronegative. Both conserved end residues are part of each CDR3. Each record gives: J gene, V gene, clone size, D gene, CDR3 DNA, CDR3 protein. A D gene is named only where the DNA matches it firmly. Where a row states a size, it is once, few, many or the class of an expanded clone; other rows omit it.

j_gene: TRBJ1-6; v_gene: TRBV27; abundance: -; d_gene: -; CDR3nt: TGTGCCAGCAGTTCAAGCCGGACAGACTCATATAATTCACCCCTCCACTTT; CDR3aa: CASSSSRTDSYNSPLHF
j_gene: TRBJ2-1; v_gene: TRBV4-1; abundance: once; d_gene: TRBD2; CDR3nt: TGCGCCAGCAGCGGACCGCGGACTAGCGAGTACAATGAGCAGTTCTTC; CDR3aa: CASSGPRTSEYNEQFF
j_gene: TRBJ2-3; v_gene: TRBV11-2; abundance: -; d_gene: -; CDR3nt: TGTGCCAGCAGCTCCTTAGATACGCAGTATTTT; CDR3aa: CASSSLDTQYF
j_gene: TRBJ1-5; v_gene: TRBV28; abundance: few; d_gene: -; CDR3nt: TGTGCCAGCAGTTGGCTTAGCCAGCCCCAGCATTTT; CDR3aa: CASSWLSQPQHF
j_gene: TRBJ2-2; v_gene: TRBV4-2; abundance: -; d_gene: TRBD2; CDR3nt: TGTGCCAGCAGCCAGTCCTCGAATAGCGGGAGATCAACCGGGGAGCTGTTTTTT; CDR3aa: CASSQSSNSGRSTGELFF
j_gene: TRBJ1-2; v_gene: TRBV19; abundance: -; d_gene: TRBD1; CDR3nt: TGTGCCAGTAGTATGACAGGGAAAGGCTACACCTTC; CDR3aa: CASSMTGKGYTF
j_gene: TRBJ1-4; v_gene: TRBV6-5; abundance: -; d_gene: TRBD1; CDR3nt: TGTGCCAGCAGTGCAAGGGGGCAGGTTGAAAAACTGTTTTTT; CDR3aa: CASSARGQVEKLFF
j_gene: TRBJ2-6; v_gene: TRBV19; abundance: -; d_gene: -; CDR3nt: TGTGCCAGTAGTAACGGACAGAGATTCTCTGGGGCCAACGTCCTGACTTTC; CDR3aa: CASSNGQRFSGANVLTF
j_gene: TRBJ1-1; v_gene: TRBV6-5; abundance: -; d_gene: TRBD1; CDR3nt: TGTGCCAGCAGTGCCGGGACAGGGAACACTGAAGCTTTCTTT; CDR3aa: CASSAGTGNTEAFF
j_gene: TRBJ1-1; v_gene: TRBV6-1; abundance: -; d_gene: TRBD1; CDR3nt: TGTGCCAGCAGTGAGCAGGGGGCATTTACTGAAGCTTTCTTT; CDR3aa: CASSEQGAFTEAFF
j_gene: TRBJ2-7; v_gene: TRBV28; abundance: few; d_gene: -; CDR3nt: TGTGCCAGCAGTCTAGGGGTCGAGAGCTCCTACGAGCAGTACTTC; CDR3aa: CASSLGVESSYEQYF
j_gene: TRBJ2-5; v_gene: TRBV19; abundance: -; d_gene: TRBD2; CDR3nt: TGTGCCAGTGGGGAGACTAGCGGTCCGACCCAGTACTTC; CDR3aa: CASGETSGPTQYF
j_gene: TRBJ2-3; v_gene: TRBV9; abundance: -; d_gene: TRBD2; CDR3nt: TGTGCCAGCAGCGTAGTTAGCGGGAGCACAGATACGCAGTATTTT; CDR3aa: CASSVVSGSTDTQYF
j_gene: TRBJ1-2; v_gene: TRBV29-1; abundance: -; d_gene: -; CDR3nt: TGCAGCGTTTGGGTCGGGGGTGGCTACACCTTC; CDR3aa: CSVWVGGGYTF
j_gene: TRBJ1-2; v_gene: TRBV29-1; abundance: -; d_gene: -; CDR3nt: TGCAGCGTTACTGGGGGCGCTGGAGGCTACACCTTC; CDR3aa: CSVTGGAGGYTF
j_gene: TRBJ2-1; v_gene: TRBV7-9; abundance: -; d_gene: TRBD2; CDR3nt: TGTGCCAGCAGCTCTCCGGGACTAGCGGCCGACAATGAGCAGTTCTTC; CDR3aa: CASSSPGLAADNEQFF
j_gene: TRBJ1-5; v_gene: TRBV19; abundance: -; d_gene: -; CDR3nt: TGTGCCAGTAGTATAGAAGGGGCATCTAATCAGCCCCAGCATTTT; CDR3aa: CASSIEGASNQPQHF
j_gene: TRBJ2-7; v_gene: TRBV5-4; abundance: once; d_gene: -; CDR3nt: TGTGCCAGCAGCTTGGCTGAGCGGCCACTTCCCTACGAGCAGTACTTC; CDR3aa: CASSLAERPLPYEQYF
j_gene: TRBJ2-2; v_gene: TRBV7-8; abundance: -; d_gene: -; CDR3nt: TGTGCCAGCAGCTTATCAGGGAACACCGGGGAGCTGTTTTTT; CDR3aa: CASSLSGNTGELFF
j_gene: TRBJ1-2; v_gene: TRBV5-1; abundance: -; d_gene: TRBD1; CDR3nt: TGCGCCAGCAGCAATGGGGACAGGGCCTATGGCTACACCTTC; CDR3aa: CASSNGDRAYGYTF
j_gene: TRBJ1-4; v_gene: TRBV28; abundance: -; d_gene: TRBD1; CDR3nt: TGTGCCAGCAGTGCCCCAAGGGGGCTTAATGAAAAACTGTTTTTT; CDR3aa: CASSAPRGLNEKLFF
j_gene: TRBJ2-3; v_gene: TRBV5-1; abundance: -; d_gene: TRBD2; CDR3nt: TGCGCCAGCAGCCCGGCTAGCGGGAGACCAGATACGCAGTATTTT; CDR3aa: CASSPASGRPDTQYF
j_gene: TRBJ2-5; v_gene: TRBV2; abundance: few; d_gene: TRBD2; CDR3nt: TGTGCCGGTGCTCGGGCGGGGGGGGTAGAGACCCAGTACTTC; CDR3aa: CAGARAGGVETQYF
j_gene: TRBJ1-5; v_gene: TRBV11-2; abundance: -; d_gene: TRBD1; CDR3nt: TGTGCCAGCAGCGTAGCCAGGGGGATTCAGCCCCAGCATTTT; CDR3aa: CASSVARGIQPQHF
j_gene: TRBJ2-7; v_gene: TRBV23-1; abundance: -; d_gene: -; CDR3nt: TGCGCCAGCAGTCAACACAGTTCCTACGAGCAGTACTTC; CDR3aa: CASSQHSSYEQYF
j_gene: TRBJ1-2; v_gene: TRBV6-5; abundance: -; d_gene: TRBD1; CDR3nt: TGTGCCAGCAGTTACTCGAGCAGGGGGCAGGACTATGGCTACACCTTC; CDR3aa: CASSYSSRGQDYGYTF
j_gene: TRBJ1-6; v_gene: TRBV5-6; abundance: -; d_gene: -; CDR3nt: TGTGCCAGCAGCCTGGAGGACAGAGACGACTCACCCCTCCACTTT; CDR3aa: CASSLEDRDDSPLHF
j_gene: TRBJ1-5; v_gene: TRBV30; abundance: -; d_gene: TRBD1; CDR3nt: TGTGCCTGGAGTACAGGGGGCGGGCAGCCCCAGCATTTT; CDR3aa: CAWSTGGGQPQHF
j_gene: TRBJ2-5; v_gene: TRBV19; abundance: -; d_gene: -; CDR3nt: TGTGCCAGTAGTACCCAAACAGGGAAAGAGACCCAGTACTTC; CDR3aa: CASSTQTGKETQYF
j_gene: TRBJ2-5; v_gene: TRBV9; abundance: -; d_gene: TRBD2; CDR3nt: TGTGCCAGCAGCGTAGTTGATAGCGGGGGGGCCTGGCCAGAGACCCAGTACTTC; CDR3aa: CASSVVDSGGAWPETQYF
j_gene: TRBJ2-5; v_gene: TRBV29-1; abundance: -; d_gene: TRBD2; CDR3nt: TGCAGCGTTGAACCGTGGGGGGGGAGGGAGACCCAGTACTTC; CDR3aa: CSVEPWGGRETQYF
j_gene: TRBJ1-6; v_gene: TRBV6-4; abundance: -; d_gene: -; CDR3nt: TGTGCCAGCAGTGCGGAGGTGAATTCACCCCTCCACTTT; CDR3aa: CASSAEVNSPLHF
j_gene: TRBJ2-5; v_gene: TRBV6-6; abundance: -; d_gene: TRBD1; CDR3nt: TGTGCCAGCAGACTCACAGGGGTGCAAGAGACCCAGTACTTC; CDR3aa: CASRLTGVQETQYF
j_gene: TRBJ1-3; v_gene: TRBV30; abundance: -; d_gene: -; CDR3nt: TGTGCCTGGAGTCTACCTGGAAACACCATATATTTT; CDR3aa: CAWSLPGNTIYF
j_gene: TRBJ1-2; v_gene: TRBV7-2; abundance: -; d_gene: TRBD1; CDR3nt: TGTGCCAGCAGCTCCTTTACCCCCACAGGGGGCTATGGCTACACCTTC; CDR3aa: CASSSFTPTGGYGYTF
j_gene: TRBJ1-2; v_gene: TRBV4-1; abundance: -; d_gene: -; CDR3nt: TGCGCCAGCAGCCGGGCCGAAGTTGGCTACACCTTC; CDR3aa: CASSRAEVGYTF
j_gene: TRBJ2-1; v_gene: TRBV9; abundance: few; d_gene: TRBD1; CDR3nt: TGTGCCAGCACCAAGACAGGGGGCAACTACAATGAGCAGTTCTTC; CDR3aa: CASTKTGGNYNEQFF
j_gene: TRBJ2-1; v_gene: TRBV5-1; abundance: -; d_gene: TRBD2; CDR3nt: TGCGCCAGCAGCTTTGGGCTAGCGGGAGGAACCTACAATGAGCAGTTCTTC; CDR3aa: CASSFGLAGGTYNEQFF
j_gene: TRBJ2-7; v_gene: TRBV7-9; abundance: -; d_gene: -; CDR3nt: TGTGCCAGCAGCTTACCCCCTCAGTCTGGCGAGCAGTACTTC; CDR3aa: CASSLPPQSGEQYF
j_gene: TRBJ2-1; v_gene: TRBV28; abundance: -; d_gene: TRBD2; CDR3nt: TGTGCCACCAAGTTTAGGACTAGCGGGAGGAGCTCCTACAATGAGCAGTTCTTC; CDR3aa: CATKFRTSGRSSYNEQFF
j_gene: TRBJ2-3; v_gene: TRBV5-1; abundance: -; d_gene: -; CDR3nt: TGCGCCAGCAGCTTGGGGGGGCGTACGACTAGCACAGATACGCAGTATTTT; CDR3aa: CASSLGGRTTSTDTQYF
j_gene: TRBJ2-7; v_gene: TRBV1; abundance: -; d_gene: -; CDR3nt: TGCACCAGCAGCCAAGATTTCAGCGGGACCTACGAGCAGTACTTC; CDR3aa: CTSSQDFSGTYEQYF
j_gene: TRBJ1-2; v_gene: TRBV7-2; abundance: -; d_gene: -; CDR3nt: TGTGCCAGCAGCCAGCCGGGCTATGGCTACACCTTC; CDR3aa: CASSQPGYGYTF
j_gene: TRBJ1-2; v_gene: TRBV29-1; abundance: -; d_gene: -; CDR3nt: TGCAGCGTTGAAGATCGAGGCAACTATGGCTACACCTTC; CDR3aa: CSVEDRGNYGYTF
j_gene: TRBJ1-5; v_gene: TRBV19; abundance: -; d_gene: -; CDR3nt: TGTGCCAGTAGTATTAGGAGTTCCAATCAGCCCCAGCATTTT; CDR3aa: CASSIRSSNQPQHF
j_gene: TRBJ2-7; v_gene: TRBV10-3; abundance: -; d_gene: -; CDR3nt: TGTGCCATCAATGCGGGCCTCTCCTACGAGCAGTACTTC; CDR3aa: CAINAGLSYEQYF
j_gene: TRBJ2-5; v_gene: TRBV7-2; abundance: -; d_gene: TRBD1; CDR3nt: TGTGCCAGCAGAGGGACAGGGGTCGAGACCCAGTACTTC; CDR3aa: CASRGTGVETQYF
j_gene: TRBJ1-5; v_gene: TRBV7-3; abundance: -; d_gene: -; CDR3nt: TGTGCCAGCAGCTCCGGGTCTTATCAGCCCCAGCATTTT; CDR3aa: CASSSGSYQPQHF
j_gene: TRBJ1-5; v_gene: TRBV27; abundance: -; d_gene: -; CDR3nt: TGTGCCAGCAGTTTATACAGGGGCAATCAGCCCCAGCATTTT; CDR3aa: CASSLYRGNQPQHF
j_gene: TRBJ2-1; v_gene: TRBV5-1; abundance: once; d_gene: TRBD1; CDR3nt: TGCGCCAGCAGCCAGGGACAGGGAAGGGTAAATGAGCAGTTCTTC; CDR3aa: CASSQGQGRVNEQFF
j_gene: TRBJ2-1; v_gene: TRBV5-4; abundance: once; d_gene: TRBD2; CDR3nt: TGTGCCAGCAGCACGCGGGGGAACCCCTACAATGAGCAGTTCTTC; CDR3aa: CASSTRGNPYNEQFF
j_gene: TRBJ2-7; v_gene: TRBV6-6; abundance: -; d_gene: -; CDR3nt: TGTGCCAGCAGTTACTCTGGCAGGGAGGCTTACGAGCAGTACTTC; CDR3aa: CASSYSGREAYEQYF